This TCR beta chain stems from a study of PD-L1 blockade in urothelial cancer. At the level of the study: Blood analysis took place 3 weeks (second dose) and 6 weeks after treatment start. Blood samples had a median of roughly 140,000 T cells, 75,000 to 90,000 unique TCRs, and clonality 0.08 to 0.085.

Per-patient samples, pretreatment and on-treatment, numbered 1 to 8. Germline values: CDR1 DFQATT, CDR2 SNEGSKA (reference sequence). Trimming took off 5 bases at V and 6 bases at J, with 11 bases between the two ends. The CDR3 covers 11 residues. Sequencing used immunoSEQ multiplex PCR; TCRdb keeps in-frame clones, though not all of them. This table holds 70,000 or so clones, 85% to 90% found once. In this sample, this clone turned up once. The chain employs TRBV20-1 and TRBJ2-7, with D possibly TRBD2 on 6 matching bases. Sample: PBMCs, taken around atezolizumab (anti-PD-L1) treatment. The TCR sequence derives from a man aged 60 to 69 with urothelial cancer. The CDR3 DNA follows: TGCAGTGCTGGGGGACTTGGCGAGCAGTACTTC. It is translated as CSAGGLGEQYF.